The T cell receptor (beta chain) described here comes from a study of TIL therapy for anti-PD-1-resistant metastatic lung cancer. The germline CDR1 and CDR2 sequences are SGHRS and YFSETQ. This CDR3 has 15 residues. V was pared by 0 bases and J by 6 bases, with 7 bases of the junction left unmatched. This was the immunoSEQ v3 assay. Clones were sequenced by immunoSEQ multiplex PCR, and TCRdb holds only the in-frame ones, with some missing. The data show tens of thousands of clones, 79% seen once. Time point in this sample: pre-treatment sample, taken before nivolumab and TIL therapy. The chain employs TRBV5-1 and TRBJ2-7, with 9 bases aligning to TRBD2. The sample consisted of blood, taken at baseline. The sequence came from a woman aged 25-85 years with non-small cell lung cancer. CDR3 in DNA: TGCGCCAGCAGCTTGGGGGACAGCGGGAGGCTCGAGCAGTACTTC. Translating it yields CASSLGDSGRLEQYF.